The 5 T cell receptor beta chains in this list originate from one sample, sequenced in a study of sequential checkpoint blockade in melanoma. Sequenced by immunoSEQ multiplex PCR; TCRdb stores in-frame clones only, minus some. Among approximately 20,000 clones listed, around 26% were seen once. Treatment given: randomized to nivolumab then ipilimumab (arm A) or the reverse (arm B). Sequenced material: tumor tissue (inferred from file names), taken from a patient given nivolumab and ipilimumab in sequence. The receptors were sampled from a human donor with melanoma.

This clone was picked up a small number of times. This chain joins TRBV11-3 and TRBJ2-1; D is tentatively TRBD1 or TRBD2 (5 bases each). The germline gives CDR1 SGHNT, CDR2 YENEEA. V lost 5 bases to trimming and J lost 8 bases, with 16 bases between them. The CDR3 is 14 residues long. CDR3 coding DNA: TGTGCCAGCAGCCCCCCCCGACTGGGACATGAGCAGTTCTTC. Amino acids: CASSPPRLGHEQFF.

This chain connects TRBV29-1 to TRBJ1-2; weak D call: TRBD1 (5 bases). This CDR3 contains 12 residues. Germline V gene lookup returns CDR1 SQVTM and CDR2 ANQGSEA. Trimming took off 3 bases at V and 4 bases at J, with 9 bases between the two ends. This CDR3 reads CSVEGVGYGYTF. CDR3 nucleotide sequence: TGCAGCGTTGAGGGGGTGGGCTATGGCTACACCTTC.

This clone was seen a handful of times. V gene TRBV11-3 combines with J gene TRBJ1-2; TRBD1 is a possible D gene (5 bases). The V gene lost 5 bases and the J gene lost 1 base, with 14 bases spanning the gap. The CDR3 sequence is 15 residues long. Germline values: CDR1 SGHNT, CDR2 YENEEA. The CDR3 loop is CASSQSTGYNYGYTF. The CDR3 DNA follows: TGTGCCAGCAGCCAGTCAACAGGATATAACTATGGCTACACCTTC.

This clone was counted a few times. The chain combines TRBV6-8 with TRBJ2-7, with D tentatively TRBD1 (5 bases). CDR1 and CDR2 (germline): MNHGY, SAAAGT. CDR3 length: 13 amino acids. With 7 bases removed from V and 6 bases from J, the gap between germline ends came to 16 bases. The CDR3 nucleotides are TGTGCCAGCATTTCAGGGATGGTAGGCGAGCAGTACTTC. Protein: CASISGMVGEQYF.

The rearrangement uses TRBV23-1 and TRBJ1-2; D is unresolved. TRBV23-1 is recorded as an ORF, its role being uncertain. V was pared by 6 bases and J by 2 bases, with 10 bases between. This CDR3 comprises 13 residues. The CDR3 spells CASSLNSNYGYTF. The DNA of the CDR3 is TGCGCCAGCAGCCTCAACAGCAACTATGGCTACACCTTC.